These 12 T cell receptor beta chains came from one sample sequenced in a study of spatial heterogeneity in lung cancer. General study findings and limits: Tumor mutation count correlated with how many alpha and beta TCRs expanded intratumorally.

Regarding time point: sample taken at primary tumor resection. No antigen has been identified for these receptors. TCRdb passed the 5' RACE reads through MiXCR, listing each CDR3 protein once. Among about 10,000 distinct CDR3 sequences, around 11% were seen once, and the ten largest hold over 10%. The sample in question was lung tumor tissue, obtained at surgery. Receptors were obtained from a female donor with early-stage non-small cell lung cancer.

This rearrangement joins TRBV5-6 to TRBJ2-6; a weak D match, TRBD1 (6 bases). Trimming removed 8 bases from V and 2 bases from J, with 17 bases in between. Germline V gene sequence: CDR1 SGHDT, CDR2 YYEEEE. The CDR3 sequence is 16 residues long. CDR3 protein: CARVRQDLTGANVLTF. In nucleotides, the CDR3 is TGTGCCAGGGTTCGACAGGACTTAACTGGGGCCAACGTCCTGACTTTC.

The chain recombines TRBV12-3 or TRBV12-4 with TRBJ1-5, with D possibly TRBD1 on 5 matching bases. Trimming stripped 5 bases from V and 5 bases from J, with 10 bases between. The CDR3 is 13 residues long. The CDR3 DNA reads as TGTGCCAGCAGTGACAGCGCCGATCAGCCCCAGCATTTT. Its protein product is CASSDSADQPQHF.

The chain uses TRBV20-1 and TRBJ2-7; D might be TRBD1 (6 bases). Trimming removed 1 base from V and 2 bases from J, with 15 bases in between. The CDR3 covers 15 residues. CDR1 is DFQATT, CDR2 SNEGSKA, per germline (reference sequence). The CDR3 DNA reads TGCAGTGCTAGAGGAATAACAGGGTCACCCTACGAGCAGTACTTC. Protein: CSARGITGSPYEQYF.

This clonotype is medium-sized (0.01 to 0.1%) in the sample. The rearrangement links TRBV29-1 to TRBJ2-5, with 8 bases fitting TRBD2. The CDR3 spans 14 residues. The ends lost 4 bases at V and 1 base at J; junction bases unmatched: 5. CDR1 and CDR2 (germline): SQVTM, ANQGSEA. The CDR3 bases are TGCAGCGTTGTGCCCAGCGGGGGCCAAGAGACCCAGTACTTC. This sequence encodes CSVVPSGGQETQYF.

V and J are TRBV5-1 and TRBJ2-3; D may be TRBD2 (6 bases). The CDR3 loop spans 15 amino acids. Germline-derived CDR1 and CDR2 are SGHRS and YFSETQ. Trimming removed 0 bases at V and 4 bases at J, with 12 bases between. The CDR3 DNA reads TGCGCCAGCAGCTTGGGCGGGACCTCCCCAGATACGCAGTATTTT. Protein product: CASSLGGTSPDTQYF.

In DNA form, the CDR3 reads TGTGCCAGCAGCCTACGGGGGCGTCAAGCTTTCTTT. Translated: CASSLRGRQAFF. V and J are TRBV3-1 and TRBJ1-1; the D gene is possibly TRBD1 (6 bases). V lost 4 bases and J 9 bases, leaving 12 bases between the germline ends. This CDR3 contains 12 residues. The germline V gene encodes CDR1 LGHDT and CDR2 YNNKEL (reference sequence).

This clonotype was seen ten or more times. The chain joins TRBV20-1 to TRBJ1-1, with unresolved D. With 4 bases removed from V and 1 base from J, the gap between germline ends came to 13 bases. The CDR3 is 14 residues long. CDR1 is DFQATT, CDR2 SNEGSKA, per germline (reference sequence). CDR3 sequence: CSATSLYGNTEAFF. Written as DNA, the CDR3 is TGCAGTGCTACCTCTCTATATGGGAACACTGAAGCTTTCTTT.

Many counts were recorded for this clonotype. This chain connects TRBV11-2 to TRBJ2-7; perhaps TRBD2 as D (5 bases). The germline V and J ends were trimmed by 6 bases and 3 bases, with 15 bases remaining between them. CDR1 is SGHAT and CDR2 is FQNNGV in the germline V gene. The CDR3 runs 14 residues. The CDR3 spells CASSSPRGLYEQYF. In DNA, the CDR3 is TGTGCCAGCAGTTCCCCCCGCGGACTCTACGAGCAGTACTTC.

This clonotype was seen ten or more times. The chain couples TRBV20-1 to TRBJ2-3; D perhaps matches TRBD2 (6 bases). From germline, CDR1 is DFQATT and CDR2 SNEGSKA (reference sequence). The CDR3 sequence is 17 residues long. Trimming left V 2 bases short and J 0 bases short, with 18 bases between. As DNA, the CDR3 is TGCAGTGCTAGACCAAATCGGGGGAGCCCTAGCACAGATACGCAGTATTTT. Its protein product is CSARPNRGSPSTDTQYF.

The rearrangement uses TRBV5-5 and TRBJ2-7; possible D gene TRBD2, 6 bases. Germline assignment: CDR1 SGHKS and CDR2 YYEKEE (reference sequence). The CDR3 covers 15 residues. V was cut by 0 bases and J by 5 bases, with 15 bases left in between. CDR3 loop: CASSLVGSPINEQYF. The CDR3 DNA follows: TGTGCCAGCAGCTTGGTCGGGAGCCCAATCAACGAGCAGTACTTC. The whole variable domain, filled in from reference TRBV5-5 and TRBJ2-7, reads DAGVTQSPTHLIKTRGQQVTLRCSPISGHKSVSWYQQVLGQGPQFIFQYYEKEERGRGNFPDRFSARQFPNYSSELNVNALLLGDSALYLCASSLVGSPINEQYFGPGTRLTVT.

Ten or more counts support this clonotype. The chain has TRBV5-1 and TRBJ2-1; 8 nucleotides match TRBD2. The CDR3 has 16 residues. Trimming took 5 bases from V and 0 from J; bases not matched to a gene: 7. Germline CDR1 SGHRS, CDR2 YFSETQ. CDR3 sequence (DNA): TGCGCCAGCAGGTCTAGCGGGCAGACCTCCTACAATGAGCAGTTCTTC. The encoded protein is CASRSSGQTSYNEQFF.

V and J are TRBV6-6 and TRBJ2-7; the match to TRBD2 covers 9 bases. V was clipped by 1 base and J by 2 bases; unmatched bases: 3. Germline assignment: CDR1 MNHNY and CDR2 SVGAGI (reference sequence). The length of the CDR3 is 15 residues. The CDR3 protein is CASSYLAGATYEQYF. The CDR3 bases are TGTGCCAGCAGTTACTTAGCGGGGGCTACCTACGAGCAGTACTTC.